This T cell receptor (beta chain) was captured by sequencing in a study of OX40 agonist ivuxolimab in advanced cancers. Whole-study context: Patients assigned to dose escalation were diagnosed with hepatocellular carcinoma, melanoma, renal cell or head and neck cancer. Study results and limitations: Average numbers of expanded clones were greater in CD8+ T cells than in CD4+. Partial responders at 0.1-3.0 mg/kg had among the lowest clonal expansion.

This CDR3 comprises 15 residues. In germline, CDR1 is MNHNY, CDR2 SVGAGI (reference sequence). Trimming cost V 4 bases and J 0 bases, with 11 bases left between them. With respect to this clone: Antigen unknown.

Patients had blood sampled at baseline and again on cycle 4 day 1 and cycle 7 day 1. This table comes from immunoSEQ multiplex PCR, and its TCRdb copy is limited to in-frame clones, with some not included. This sample has roughly 35,000 clones, with around 90% found just once. This specimen was CD4+ or CD8+ T cells sorted from blood, taken in a trial of the OX40 agonist ivuxolimab. The origin of this receptor is an adult with an advanced solid tumor such as melanoma, head and neck, liver or kidney cancer. The chain carries TRBV6-6 and TRBJ2-3, with D possibly being TRBD2 (6 bases). The CDR3 DNA sequence: TGTGCCAGCAGTTTCTCTCGGGGGAGCACAGATACGCAGTATTTT. Translation: CASSFSRGSTDTQYF.